These 12 T cell receptor beta chains came from one sample sequenced in a study of blood T cell repertoires in COVID-19. Here immunoSEQ multiplex PCR was the method, and the copy in TCRdb shows in-frame clones only, minus some. Among roughly 220,000 clones listed, around 80% were seen once. The sample taken for sequencing was peripheral blood. The receptors stem from a man aged 30 to 39 with active or convalescent COVID-19.

The DNA for the CDR3 is TGCGCCAGCAGCCAAGATACCAAGACTGAGCAGTACTTC. This codes for CASSQDTKTEQYF. The chain couples TRBV4-3 to TRBJ2-7; D remains ambiguous. This CDR3 is 13 amino acids long. Per germline, CDR1 LGHNA and CDR2 YSLEER. Trimming pared 0 bases from V and 7 bases from J, leaving 10 bases between.

This clone was seen a few times. The chain joins TRBV28 to TRBJ2-7; 7 nucleotides align to TRBD2. V lost 3 bases to trimming and J lost 2 bases; unmatched junction nucleotides: 4. There are 14 residues in the CDR3. CDR1 is MDHEN, CDR2 SYDVKM, per germline. In nucleotides, the CDR3 is TGTGCCAGCAGTTTTTGGGGGACTACCTACGAGCAGTACTTC. Its translation: CASSFWGTTYEQYF.

The chain recombines TRBV9 with TRBJ2-5; a possible D gene is TRBD2 (7 bases). The germline CDR1 and CDR2 sequences are SGDLS and YYNGEE. The CDR3 extends over 14 amino acids. Trimming removed 3 bases at V and 5 bases at J, with 14 bases between. The DNA of the CDR3 is TGTGCCAGCAGCGCTTCCGCGGGGGCGGAGACCCAGTACTTC. This gives the protein CASSASAGAETQYF.

The chain uses TRBV28 and TRBJ1-1, with no clear D. The CDR3 runs to 17 residues. Germline V gene lookup returns CDR1 MDHEN and CDR2 SYDVKM. Between the trimmed V and J ends, which lost 6 bases and 2 bases, there was a span of 22 bases. In DNA form, the CDR3 reads TGTGCCAGCAGAACCCTTCAAGCCGGGATCAAAAACACTGAAGCTTTCTTT. Amino acid sequence: CASRTLQAGIKNTEAFF.

V is TRBV7-2 and J is TRBJ1-2; tentative D call: TRBD1 (5 bases). The CDR3 covers 13 residues. Germline lookup yields CDR1 SGHTA and CDR2 FQGNSA. Trimming left V 5 bases short and J 3 bases short, with 10 bases between. CDR3 residues: CASSPAGHYGYTF. Here the CDR3 DNA reads TGTGCCAGCAGCCCGGCGGGGCACTATGGCTACACCTTC.

The chain uses TRBV7-6 and TRBJ2-2; 8 positions agree with TRBD1. After removal of 4 bases from V and 4 bases from J, the junction contained 8 bases not matched to a gene. The CDR3 is made up of 16 amino acids. The germline V gene encodes CDR1 SGHVS and CDR2 FNYEAQ. CDR3 sequence reads: CASSSDYGTGTGELFF. The CDR3 DNA sequence: TGTGCCAGCAGCTCGGACTACGGGACAGGCACCGGGGAGCTGTTTTTT.

The chain couples TRBV7-9 to TRBJ2-1, with TRBD1 matching over 10 bases. V lost 3 bases to trimming and J lost 6 bases; unmatched junction nucleotides: 2. CDR1 is SEHNR and CDR2 is FQNEAQ in the germline V gene (reference sequence). CDR3 length: 14 residues. The CDR3 region is CASSLGTGANEQFF. As DNA, the CDR3 is TGTGCCAGCAGCTTGGGGACAGGGGCCAATGAGCAGTTCTTC.

This clone was counted between two and nine times. The chain has TRBV27 and TRBJ1-6; TRBD1 matches 7 bases. V shed 5 bases, J shed 12 bases, and the junction held 10 bases outside the gene matches. The CDR3 sequence is 14 residues long. Germline CDR1 MNHEY, CDR2 SMNVEV (reference sequence). This chain's CDR3 is CASSQGQPEVPLHF. Written as DNA, the CDR3 is TGTGCCAGCAGTCAGGGACAGCCGGAGGTACCCCTCCACTTT.

The V and J genes are TRBV11-2 and TRBJ2-7; D not certain. Germline values: CDR1 SGHAT, CDR2 FQNNGV. Trimming stripped 4 bases from V and 2 bases from J, with 12 bases between. CDR3 length equals 14 residues. The CDR3 loop reads CASSSTGRAYEQYF. The CDR3 DNA sequence: TGTGCCAGCAGCTCCACCGGCCGGGCCTACGAGCAGTACTTC.

This chain joins TRBV28 and TRBJ2-7; the match to TRBD1 covers 7 bases. CDR3 length equals 15 residues. Trimming cost V 2 bases and J 1 base; bases outside gene matches: 5. Germline lookup yields CDR1 MDHEN and CDR2 SYDVKM. The CDR3 sequence is CASSLLRTGSYEQYF. CDR3 bases: TGTGCCAGCAGTTTACTAAGGACAGGTTCCTACGAGCAGTACTTC. The full variable domain, rest sourced from reference TRBV28 and TRBJ2-7, is DVKVTQSSRYLVKRTGEKVFLECVQDMDHENMFWYRQDPGLGLRLIYFSYDVKMKEKGDIPEGYSVSREKKERFSLILESASTNQTSMYLCASSLLRTGSYEQYFGPGTRLTVT.

This chain uses TRBV29-1 with TRBJ2-7, with a possible D match to TRBD1 (6 bases). The length of the CDR3 is 13 residues. Germline lookup yields CDR1 SQVTM and CDR2 ANQGSEA. Trimming shortened V by 7 bases and J by 5 bases, and 18 bases separated the two germline ends. CDR3 residues: CSASGTRLNEQYF. CDR3 coding DNA: TGCAGCGCCTCCGGGACAAGGCTTAACGAGCAGTACTTC.

The gene calls are TRBV7-8 and TRBJ2-1, with 9 nucleotides matching TRBD2. The CDR3 covers 16 residues. Germline-derived CDR1 and CDR2 are SGHVS and FQNEAQ. J lost 1 base, V lost 5 bases, and 6 bases had no gene match. Here the CDR3 DNA reads TGTGCCAGCAGCGGGGAGCGGGGGGTATCCTACAATGAGCAGTTCTTC. Translated, it gives CASSGERGVSYNEQFF.